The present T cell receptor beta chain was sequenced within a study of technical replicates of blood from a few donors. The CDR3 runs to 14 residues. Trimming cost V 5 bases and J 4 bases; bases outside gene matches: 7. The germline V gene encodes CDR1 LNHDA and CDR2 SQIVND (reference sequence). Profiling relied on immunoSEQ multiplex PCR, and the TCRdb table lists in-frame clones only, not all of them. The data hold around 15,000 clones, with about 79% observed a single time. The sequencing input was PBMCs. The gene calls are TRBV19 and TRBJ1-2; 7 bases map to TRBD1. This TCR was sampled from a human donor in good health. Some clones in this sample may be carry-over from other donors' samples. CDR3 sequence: CASSPRGQSYGYTF. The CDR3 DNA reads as TGTGCCAGTAGTCCTAGGGGGCAGAGCTATGGCTACACCTTC.